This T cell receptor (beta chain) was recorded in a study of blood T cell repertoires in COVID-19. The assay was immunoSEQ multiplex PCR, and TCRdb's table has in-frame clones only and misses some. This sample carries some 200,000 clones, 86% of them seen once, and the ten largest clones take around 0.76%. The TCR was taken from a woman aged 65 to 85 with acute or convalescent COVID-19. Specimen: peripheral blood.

The CDR3 region has the DNA TGTGCCAGCAGCCCCGTCGTGAGGGGGTTCAATCAGCCCCAGCATTTT. This translates into CASSPVVRGFNQPQHF. This chain connects TRBV7-8 to TRBJ1-5, with a weak D call TRBD1 (6 bases). The CDR3 is 16 residues long. CDR1 and CDR2 (germline): SGHVS, FQNEAQ. The V and J ends lost 5 bases and 3 bases respectively, with 17 bases between them. The variable domain in full, completed from reference TRBV7-8 and TRBJ1-5, reads GAGVSQSPRYKVAKRGQDVALRCDPISGHVSLFWYQQALGQGPEFLTYFQNEAQLDKSGLPSDRFFAERPEGSVSTLKIQRTQQEDSAVYLCASSPVVRGFNQPQHFGDGTRLSIL.